This T cell receptor (beta chain) derives from a study of cytomegalovirus exposure and HLA in healthy donors. Researchers ran the PCR with 60 Vbeta and 13 Jbeta primers. Using immunoSEQ multiplex PCR, the repertoire was profiled, and TCRdb retains in-frame clones only, with some absent. Here the sample spans around 150,000 clones, 75% to 90% being singletons. General study results and limits: For most TCR beta V segments, an earlier analysis put the productive rate at about 87% or about 30% of the time.

To note about this clone: Its specificity is unknown.

V was clipped by 1 base and J by 2 bases; unmatched bases: 5. CDR1 and CDR2 (germline): SSHAT, FNYEAQ (reference sequence). The length of the CDR3 is 15 residues. The chain is built from TRBV7-7 and TRBJ2-7; 7 nucleotides agree with TRBD2. Sequenced sample: PBMCs. This TCR was recovered from a man aged 18 to 30 in good health and CMV-seropositive. CDR3 sequence reads: CASSLGEGRAYEQYF. DNA for the CDR3: TGTGCCAGCAGCTTAGGGGAGGGCAGGGCCTACGAGCAGTACTTC. Complete variable domain (other parts from reference TRBV7-7 and TRBJ2-7): GAGVSQSPRYKVTKRGQDVTLRCDPISSHATLYWYQQALGQGPEFLTYFNYEAQPDKSGLPSDRFSAERPEGSISTLTIQRTEQRDSAMYRCASSLGEGRAYEQYFGPGTRLTVT.